The sequence of this T cell receptor beta chain was determined in a study of blood T cell repertoires in COVID-19. Authors' processing steps: Reference gene primer amplification gave estimated nucleated cell counts. Here immunoSEQ multiplex PCR was the method, and the copy in TCRdb shows in-frame clones only, minus some. The V and J calls and clone size come from that table; D and trimming were worked out from the DNA. The sample contains about 260,000 clones, over 80% of which appear only once. This CDR3 has 13 amino acids. The ends lost 2 bases at V and 4 bases at J; junction bases unmatched: 1. The germline gives CDR1 MNHEY, CDR2 SVGEGT.

The rearrangement joins TRBV6-2 or TRBV6-3 to TRBJ1-1, with TRBD1 matching over 7 bases. Material for sequencing was peripheral blood. The origin of this receptor is a woman aged 40 to 50 who had recovered from COVID-19. The CDR3 protein is CASSYDRVTEAFF. CDR3 DNA sequence: TGTGCCAGCAGTTACGACAGGGTCACTGAAGCTTTCTTT.